The T cell receptor (beta chain) under discussion was sequenced for a study of tumor-infiltrating lymphocytes in primary liver carcinoma. Study-wide background: Sequencing of the samples generated roughly 3.5 to 7.5 million productive TCRbeta reads, with similar yields across tissue types.

With 500 to 650 ng total RNA as template and a constant-region primer, TCR beta cDNA was made. Generation of the TCR beta libraries relied on three nested multiplex PCR rounds using slightly modified ARM-PCR. The study ran its first two PCR rounds for roughly 11 cycles each, using TRBV1-TRBV30 forward primers and a C-beta reverse primer. Each CDR3 protein is one row after TCRdb ran MiXCR on the multiplex PCR reads. The data contain tens of thousands of distinct CDR3 sequences, roughly four fifths of them singletons. Broader study findings: Tumor samples exhibited a significantly greater top-250-clone fraction than blood samples (p = 0.039).

It was from around 20-30 mg of unsorted bulk tissue that RNA and DNA were co-extracted. This CDR3 is 18 amino acids long. Losses at the gene ends were 4 bases for V and 2 bases for J; bases not matched to a gene: 7. Germline V gene lookup returns CDR1 KGHDR and CDR2 SFDVKD. This clonotype was seen repeatedly, ten times or more. The target antigen is unknown. J is TRBJ2-1 and V is TRBV24-1; TRBD2 matches 13 bases. The sequenced sample consisted of liver tumor tissue from sampling region 5. Subset of the sample: tumor region T5, tumor centre. The sequence was obtained from a middle-aged man with primary liver carcinoma and hepatitis B virus infection. CDR3 in DNA: TGTGCCACCAGTGACCCCCGGACTAGCGGGGGTACCTACAATGAGCAGTTCTTC. This sequence encodes CATSDPRTSGGTYNEQFF.